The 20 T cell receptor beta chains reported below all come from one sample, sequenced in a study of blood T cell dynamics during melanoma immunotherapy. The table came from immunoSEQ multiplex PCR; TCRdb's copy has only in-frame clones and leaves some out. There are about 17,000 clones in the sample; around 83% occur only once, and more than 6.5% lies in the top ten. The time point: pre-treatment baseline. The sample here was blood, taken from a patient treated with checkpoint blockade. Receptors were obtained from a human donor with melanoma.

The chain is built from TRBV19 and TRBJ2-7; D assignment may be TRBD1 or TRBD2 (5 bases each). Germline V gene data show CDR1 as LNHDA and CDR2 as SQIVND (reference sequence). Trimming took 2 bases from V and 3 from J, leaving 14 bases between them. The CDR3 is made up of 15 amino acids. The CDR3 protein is CASSINGDVYYEQYF. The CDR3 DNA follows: TGTGCCAGTAGTATAAACGGGGACGTTTACTACGAGCAGTACTTC.

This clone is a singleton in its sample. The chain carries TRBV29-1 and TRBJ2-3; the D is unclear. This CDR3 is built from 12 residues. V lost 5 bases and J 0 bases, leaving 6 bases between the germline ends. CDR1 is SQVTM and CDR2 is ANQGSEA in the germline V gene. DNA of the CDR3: TGCAGCGTTCAGTTCAGCACAGATACGCAGTATTTT. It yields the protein CSVQFSTDTQYF.

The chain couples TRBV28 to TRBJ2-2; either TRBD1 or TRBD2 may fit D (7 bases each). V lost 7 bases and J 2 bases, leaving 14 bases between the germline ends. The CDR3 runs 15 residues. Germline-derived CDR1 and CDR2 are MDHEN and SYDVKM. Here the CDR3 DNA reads TGTGCCAGCACGCAGGGGGGGGCCAACACCGGGGAGCTGTTTTTT. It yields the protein CASTQGGANTGELFF.

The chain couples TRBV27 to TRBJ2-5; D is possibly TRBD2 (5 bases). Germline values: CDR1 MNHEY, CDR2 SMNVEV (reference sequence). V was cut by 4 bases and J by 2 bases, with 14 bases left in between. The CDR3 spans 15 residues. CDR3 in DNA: TGTGCCAGCAGTTCGCATCGGACGGGGCAAGAGACCCAGTACTTC. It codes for CASSSHRTGQETQYF.

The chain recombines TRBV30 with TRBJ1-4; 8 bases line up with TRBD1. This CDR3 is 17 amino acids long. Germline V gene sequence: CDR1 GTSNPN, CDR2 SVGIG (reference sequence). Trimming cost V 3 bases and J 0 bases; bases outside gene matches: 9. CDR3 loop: CAWSESGQGATNEKLFF. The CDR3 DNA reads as TGTGCCTGGAGCGAATCCGGACAGGGTGCAACTAATGAAAAACTGTTTTTT.

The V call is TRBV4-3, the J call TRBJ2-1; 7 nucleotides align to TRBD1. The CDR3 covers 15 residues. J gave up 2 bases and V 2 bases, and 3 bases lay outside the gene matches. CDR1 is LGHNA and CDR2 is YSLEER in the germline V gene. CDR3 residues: CASSQPGTAYNEQFF. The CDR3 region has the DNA TGCGCCAGCAGCCAACCCGGGACAGCCTACAATGAGCAGTTCTTC.

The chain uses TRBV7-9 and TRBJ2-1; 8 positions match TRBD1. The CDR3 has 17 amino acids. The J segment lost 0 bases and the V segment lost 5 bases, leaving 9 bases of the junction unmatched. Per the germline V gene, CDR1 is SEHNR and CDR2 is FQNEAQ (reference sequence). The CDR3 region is CASSRNPTGASYNEQFF. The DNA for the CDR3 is TGTGCCAGCAGCAGAAATCCGACAGGGGCCTCCTACAATGAGCAGTTCTTC.

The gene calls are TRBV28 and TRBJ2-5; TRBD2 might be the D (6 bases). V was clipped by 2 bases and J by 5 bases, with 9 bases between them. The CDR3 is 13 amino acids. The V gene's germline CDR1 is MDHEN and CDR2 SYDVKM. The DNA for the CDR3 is TGTGCCAGCAGTTTAGGAGGGGAGGAGACCCAGTACTTC. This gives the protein CASSLGGEETQYF.

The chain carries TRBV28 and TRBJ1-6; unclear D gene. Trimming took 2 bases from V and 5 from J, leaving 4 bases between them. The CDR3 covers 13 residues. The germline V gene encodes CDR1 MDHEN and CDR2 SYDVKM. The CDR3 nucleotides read TGTGCCAGCAGTTTACGGAATAATTCACCCCTCCACTTT. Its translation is CASSLRNNSPLHF.

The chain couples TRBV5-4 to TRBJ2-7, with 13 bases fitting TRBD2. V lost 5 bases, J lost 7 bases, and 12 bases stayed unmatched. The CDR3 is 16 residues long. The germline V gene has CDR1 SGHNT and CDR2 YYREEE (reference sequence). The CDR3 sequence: CASSPRGTSGIGEQYF. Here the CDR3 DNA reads TGTGCCAGCAGTCCGAGGGGGACTAGCGGGATTGGTGAGCAGTACTTC.

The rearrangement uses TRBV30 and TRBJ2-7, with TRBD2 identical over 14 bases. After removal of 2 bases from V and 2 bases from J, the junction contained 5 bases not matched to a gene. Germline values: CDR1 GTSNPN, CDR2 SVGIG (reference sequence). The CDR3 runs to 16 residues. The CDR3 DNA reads TGTGCCTGGAGTTTTGGGACTAGCGGGGGAACCTACGAGCAGTACTTC. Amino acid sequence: CAWSFGTSGGTYEQYF.

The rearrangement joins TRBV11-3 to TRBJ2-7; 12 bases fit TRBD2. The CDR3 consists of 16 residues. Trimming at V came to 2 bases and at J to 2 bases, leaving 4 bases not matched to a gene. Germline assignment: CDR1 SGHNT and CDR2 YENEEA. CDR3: CASSLNLAGGPYEQYF. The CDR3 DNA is TGTGCCAGCAGCTTAAACCTAGCGGGAGGGCCCTACGAGCAGTACTTC.

The CDR3 sequence: CASSWKRGSTDTQYF. CDR3 coding DNA: TGTGCCAGCAGCTGGAAGCGGGGGAGCACAGATACGCAGTATTTT. The chain carries TRBV7-2 and TRBJ2-3; 8 bases match TRBD2. V lost 4 bases, J lost 0 bases, and 3 bases stayed unmatched. Germline V gene data show CDR1 as SGHTA and CDR2 as FQGNSA. This CDR3 region has 15 residues.

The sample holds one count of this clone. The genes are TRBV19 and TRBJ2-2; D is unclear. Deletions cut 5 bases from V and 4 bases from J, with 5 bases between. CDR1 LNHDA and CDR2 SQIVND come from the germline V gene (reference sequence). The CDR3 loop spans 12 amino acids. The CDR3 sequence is CASSFLTGELFF. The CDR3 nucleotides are TGTGCCAGTAGTTTCCTCACCGGGGAGCTGTTTTTT.

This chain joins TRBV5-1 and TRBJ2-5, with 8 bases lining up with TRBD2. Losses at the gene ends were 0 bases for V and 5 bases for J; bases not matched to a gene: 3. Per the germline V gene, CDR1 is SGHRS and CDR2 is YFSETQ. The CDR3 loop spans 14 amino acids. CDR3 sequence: CASSLASGGETQYF. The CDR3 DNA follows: TGCGCCAGCAGCTTGGCCTCGGGAGGGGAGACCCAGTACTTC.

In DNA, the CDR3 is TGTGCCAGCAGCTTATCTGTCGGGCAGGAAGCTTTCTTT. This sequence encodes CASSLSVGQEAFF. This rearrangement joins TRBV11-3 to TRBJ1-1, with no clear D. Germline V CDR1 and CDR2: SGHNT, YENEEA. V was cut by 2 bases and J by 8 bases, with 12 bases left in between. CDR3 size: 13 residues.

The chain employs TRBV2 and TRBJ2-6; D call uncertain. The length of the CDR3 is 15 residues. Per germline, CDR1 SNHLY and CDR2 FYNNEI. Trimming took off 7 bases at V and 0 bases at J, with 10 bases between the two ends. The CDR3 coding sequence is TGTGCCAGCAACCGACCGAGCTCTGGGGCCAACGTCCTGACTTTC. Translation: CASNRPSSGANVLTF. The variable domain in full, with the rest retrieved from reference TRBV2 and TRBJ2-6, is EPEVTQTPSHQVTQMGQEVILRCVPISNHLYFYWYRQILGQKVEFLVSFYNNEISEKSEIFDDQFSVERPDGSNFTLKIRSTKLEDSAMYFCASNRPSSGANVLTFGAGSRLTVL.

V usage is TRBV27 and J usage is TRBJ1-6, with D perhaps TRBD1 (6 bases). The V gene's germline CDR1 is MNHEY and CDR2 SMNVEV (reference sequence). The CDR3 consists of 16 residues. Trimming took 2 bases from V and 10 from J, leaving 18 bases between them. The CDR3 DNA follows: TGTGCCAGCAGTTTAGAGGTTGGCAGGGGCGACTCACCCCTCCACTTT. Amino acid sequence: CASSLEVGRGDSPLHF.

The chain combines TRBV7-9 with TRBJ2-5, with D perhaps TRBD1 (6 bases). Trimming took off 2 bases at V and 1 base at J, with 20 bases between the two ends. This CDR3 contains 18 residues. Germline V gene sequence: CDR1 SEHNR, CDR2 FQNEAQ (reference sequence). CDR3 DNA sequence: TGTGCCAGCAGCTTATCCCAGGGGCTGGGCAGGGGCCAAGAGACCCAGTACTTC. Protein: CASSLSQGLGRGQETQYF.

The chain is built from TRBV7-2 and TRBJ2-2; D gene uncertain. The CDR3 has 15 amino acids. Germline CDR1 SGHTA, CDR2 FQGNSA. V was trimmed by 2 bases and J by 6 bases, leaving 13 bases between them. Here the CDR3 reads CASSLSAGAPGELFF. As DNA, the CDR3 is TGTGCCAGCAGCTTATCGGCAGGAGCGCCCGGGGAGCTGTTTTTT.